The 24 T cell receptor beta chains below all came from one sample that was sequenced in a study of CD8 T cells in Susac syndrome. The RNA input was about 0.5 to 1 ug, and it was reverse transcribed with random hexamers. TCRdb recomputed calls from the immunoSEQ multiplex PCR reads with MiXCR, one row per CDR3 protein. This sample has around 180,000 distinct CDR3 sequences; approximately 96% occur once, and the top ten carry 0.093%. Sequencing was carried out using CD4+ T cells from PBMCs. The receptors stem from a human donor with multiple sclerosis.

CDR3 sequence reads: CASQGGSSGANVLTF. In nucleotides, the CDR3 is TGTGCCAGTCAGGGGGGCAGCTCTGGGGCCAACGTCCTGACTTTC. The gene calls are TRBV2 and TRBJ2-6; maybe TRBD1 (7 bases). V lost 9 bases to trimming and J lost 0 bases, with 12 bases between them. This CDR3 is 15 amino acids long. Per the germline V gene, CDR1 is SNHLY and CDR2 is FYNNEI.

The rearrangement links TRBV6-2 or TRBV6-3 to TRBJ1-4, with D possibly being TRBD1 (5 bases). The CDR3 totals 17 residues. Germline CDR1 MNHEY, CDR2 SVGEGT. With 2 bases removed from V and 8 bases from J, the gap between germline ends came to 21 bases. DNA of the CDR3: TGTGCCAGCAGTTACCTTACGCCGGGACCGGGAGGCGAAAAACTGTTTTTT. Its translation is CASSYLTPGPGGEKLFF.

DNA of the CDR3: TGTGCCAGCAGCTTTGCCCCTCCCCGAGAGACCCAGTACTTC. Residues: CASSFAPPRETQYF. This rearrangement joins TRBV5-6 to TRBJ2-5; no clear D gene. CDR3 length: 14 residues. The V gene's germline CDR1 is SGHDT and CDR2 YYEEEE. The V gene lost 2 bases and the J gene lost 4 bases, with 12 bases spanning the gap.

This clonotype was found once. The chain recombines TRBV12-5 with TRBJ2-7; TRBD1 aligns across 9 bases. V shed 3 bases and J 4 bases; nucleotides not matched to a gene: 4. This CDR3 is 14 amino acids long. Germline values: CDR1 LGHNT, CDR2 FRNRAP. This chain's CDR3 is CASGFGTGSYEQYF. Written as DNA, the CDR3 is TGTGCTAGTGGTTTCGGGACAGGGTCGTACGAGCAGTACTTC.

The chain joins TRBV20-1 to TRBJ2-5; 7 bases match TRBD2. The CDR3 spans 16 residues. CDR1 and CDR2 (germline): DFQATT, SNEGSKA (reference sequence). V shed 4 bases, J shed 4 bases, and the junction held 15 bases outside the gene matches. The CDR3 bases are TGCAGTGCTATCTCTAGGCGGGGGACGGTAGGAGAGACCCAGTACTTC. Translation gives CSAISRRGTVGETQYF.

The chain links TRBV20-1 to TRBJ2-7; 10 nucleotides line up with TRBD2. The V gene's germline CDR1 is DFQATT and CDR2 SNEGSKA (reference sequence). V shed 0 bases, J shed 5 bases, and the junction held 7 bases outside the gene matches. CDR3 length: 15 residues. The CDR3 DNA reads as TGCAGTGCTAGAGATCAAAGCGGGGGGGCTCACGAGCAGTACTTC. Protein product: CSARDQSGGAHEQYF.

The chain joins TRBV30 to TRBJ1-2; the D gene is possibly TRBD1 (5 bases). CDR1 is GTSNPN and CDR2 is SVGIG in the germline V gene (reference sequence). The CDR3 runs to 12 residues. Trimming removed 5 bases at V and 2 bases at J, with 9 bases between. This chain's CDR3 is CAWGTDNYGYTF. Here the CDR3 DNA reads TGTGCCTGGGGGACTGACAACTATGGCTACACCTTC.

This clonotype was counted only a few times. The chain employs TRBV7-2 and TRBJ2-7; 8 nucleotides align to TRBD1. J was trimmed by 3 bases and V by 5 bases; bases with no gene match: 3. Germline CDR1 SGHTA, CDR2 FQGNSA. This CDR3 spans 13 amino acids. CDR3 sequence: CASSRTGNYEQYF. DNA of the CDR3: TGTGCCAGCAGCCGGACAGGGAACTACGAGCAGTACTTC.

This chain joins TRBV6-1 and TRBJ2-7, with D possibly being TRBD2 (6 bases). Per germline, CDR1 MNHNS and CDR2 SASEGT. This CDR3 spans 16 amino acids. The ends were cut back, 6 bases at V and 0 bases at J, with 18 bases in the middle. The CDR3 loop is CASSQPFGGYSYEQYF. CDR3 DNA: TGTGCCAGCAGCCAACCTTTCGGGGGTTACTCCTACGAGCAGTACTTC.

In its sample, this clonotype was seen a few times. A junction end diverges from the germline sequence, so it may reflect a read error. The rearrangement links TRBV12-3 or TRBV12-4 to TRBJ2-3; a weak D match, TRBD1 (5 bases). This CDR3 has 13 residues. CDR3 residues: CASSLQGTDTQYF. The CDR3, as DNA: TGTGCTAGCAGCTTACAGGGCACAGATACGCAGTATTTT.

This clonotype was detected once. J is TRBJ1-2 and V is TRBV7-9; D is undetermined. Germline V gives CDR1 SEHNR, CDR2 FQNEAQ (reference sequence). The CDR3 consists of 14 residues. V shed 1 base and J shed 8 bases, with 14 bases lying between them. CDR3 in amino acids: CASSLVPGVGGYTF. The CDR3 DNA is TGTGCCAGCAGCTTAGTCCCAGGAGTCGGGGGCTACACCTTC.

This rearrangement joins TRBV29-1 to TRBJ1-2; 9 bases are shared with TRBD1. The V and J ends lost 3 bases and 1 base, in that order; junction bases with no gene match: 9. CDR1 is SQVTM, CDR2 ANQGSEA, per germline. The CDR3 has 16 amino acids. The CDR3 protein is CSVDGTGRPHNYGYTF. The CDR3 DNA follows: TGCAGCGTTGACGGGACAGGGCGGCCGCATAACTATGGCTACACCTTC.

CDR3 sequence reads: CASSGRGNEQFF. CDR3 nucleotides: TGTGCCAGCAGCGGAAGGGGTAATGAGCAGTTCTTC. The chain is built from TRBV5-4 and TRBJ2-1, with D possibly matching TRBD1 (5 bases). The CDR3 is 12 residues long. Germline loops: CDR1 SGHNT, CDR2 YYREEE (reference sequence). The V end lost 4 bases, the J end lost 7 bases, and 9 bases lay between the germline ends.

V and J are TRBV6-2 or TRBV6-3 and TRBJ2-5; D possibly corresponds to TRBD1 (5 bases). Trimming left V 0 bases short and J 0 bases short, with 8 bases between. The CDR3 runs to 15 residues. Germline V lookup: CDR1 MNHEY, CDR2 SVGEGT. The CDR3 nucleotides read TGTGCCAGCAGTTACTCTTCAGGGTACCAAGAGACCCAGTACTTC. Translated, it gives CASSYSSGYQETQYF.

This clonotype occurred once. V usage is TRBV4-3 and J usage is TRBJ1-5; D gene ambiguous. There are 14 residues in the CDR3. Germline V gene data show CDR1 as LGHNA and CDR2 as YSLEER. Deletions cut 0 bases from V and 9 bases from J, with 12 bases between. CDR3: CASSQDSHSWPQHF. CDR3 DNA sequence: TGCGCCAGCAGCCAAGATTCCCATTCTTGGCCCCAGCATTTT.

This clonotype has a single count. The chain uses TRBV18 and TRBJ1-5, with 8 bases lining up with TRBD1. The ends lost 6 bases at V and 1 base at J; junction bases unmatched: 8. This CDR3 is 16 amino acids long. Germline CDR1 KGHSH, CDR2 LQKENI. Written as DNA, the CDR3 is TGTGCCAGCTCCTCCGGACAGGGTGACAGCAATCAGCCCCAGCATTTT. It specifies CASSSGQGDSNQPQHF.

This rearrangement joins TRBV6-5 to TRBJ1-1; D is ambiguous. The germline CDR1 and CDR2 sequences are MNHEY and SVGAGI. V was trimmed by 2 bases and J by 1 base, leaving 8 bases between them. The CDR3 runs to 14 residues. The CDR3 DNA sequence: TGTGCCAGCAGTTACGCGGCGGGGAACACTGAAGCTTTCTTT. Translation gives CASSYAAGNTEAFF.

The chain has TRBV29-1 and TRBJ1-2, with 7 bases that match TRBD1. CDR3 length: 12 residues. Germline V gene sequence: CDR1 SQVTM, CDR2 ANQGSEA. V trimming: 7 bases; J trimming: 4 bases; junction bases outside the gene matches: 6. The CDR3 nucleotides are TGCAGCGGGGGGACAGCGATCTATGGCTACACCTTC. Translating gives CSGGTAIYGYTF.

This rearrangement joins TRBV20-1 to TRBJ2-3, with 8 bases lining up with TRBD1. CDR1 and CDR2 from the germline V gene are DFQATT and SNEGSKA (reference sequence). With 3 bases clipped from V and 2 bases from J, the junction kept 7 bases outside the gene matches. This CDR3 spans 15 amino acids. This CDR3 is CSASRGQGNTDTQYF. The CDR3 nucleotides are TGCAGTGCTAGTCGCGGACAGGGAAACACAGATACGCAGTATTTT.

CDR3 nucleotide sequence: TGTGCCAGCTCACCAGGGTTAGCCACTGAAGCTTTCTTT. It codes for CASSPGLATEAFF. J is TRBJ1-1 and V is TRBV18; D gene uncertain. This CDR3 comprises 13 residues. CDR1 is KGHSH, CDR2 LQKENI, per germline. Trimming took 2 bases from V and 4 from J, leaving 8 bases between them.

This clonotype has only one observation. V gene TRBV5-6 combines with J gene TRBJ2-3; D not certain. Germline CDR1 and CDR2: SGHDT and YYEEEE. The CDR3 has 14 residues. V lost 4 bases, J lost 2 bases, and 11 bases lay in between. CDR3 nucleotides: TGTGCCAGCAGCCCAAAAGGGTTCACAGATACGCAGTATTTT. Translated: CASSPKGFTDTQYF.

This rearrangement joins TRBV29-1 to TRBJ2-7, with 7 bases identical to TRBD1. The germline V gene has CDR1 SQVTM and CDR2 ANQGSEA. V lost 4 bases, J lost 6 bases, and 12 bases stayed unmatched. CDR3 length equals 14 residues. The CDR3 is CSVAGTAVVGEQYF. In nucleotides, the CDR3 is TGCAGCGTTGCTGGGACAGCGGTCGTGGGCGAGCAGTACTTC.

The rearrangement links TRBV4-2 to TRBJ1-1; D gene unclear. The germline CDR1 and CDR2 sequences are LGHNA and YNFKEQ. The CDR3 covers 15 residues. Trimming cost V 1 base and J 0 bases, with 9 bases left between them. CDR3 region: CASSQVSGVNTEAFF. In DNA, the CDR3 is TGTGCCAGCAGCCAAGTCTCAGGCGTGAACACTGAAGCTTTCTTT.

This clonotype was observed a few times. The CDR3 region is CASSQGAYGYTF. CDR3 nucleotides: TGTGCCAGCAGCCAAGGGGCGTATGGCTACACCTTC. The J gene is TRBJ1-2, the V gene TRBV3-1; D call uncertain. CDR1 and CDR2 (germline): LGHDT, YNNKEL (reference sequence). The germline V and J ends were trimmed by 1 base and 5 bases, with 5 bases remaining between them. The CDR3 runs to 12 residues.